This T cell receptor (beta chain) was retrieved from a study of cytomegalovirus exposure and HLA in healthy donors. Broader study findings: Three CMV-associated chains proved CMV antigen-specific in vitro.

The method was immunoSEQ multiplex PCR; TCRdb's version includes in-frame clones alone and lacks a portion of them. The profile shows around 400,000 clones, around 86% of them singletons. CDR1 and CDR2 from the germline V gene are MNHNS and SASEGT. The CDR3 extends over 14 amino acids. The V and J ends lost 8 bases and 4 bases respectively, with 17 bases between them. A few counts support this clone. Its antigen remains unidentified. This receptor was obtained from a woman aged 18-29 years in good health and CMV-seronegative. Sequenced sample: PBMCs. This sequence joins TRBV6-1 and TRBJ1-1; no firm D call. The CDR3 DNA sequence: TGTGCCAGCGACGGCGATAGGGAGGTCACTGAAGCTTTCTTT. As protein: CASDGDREVTEAFF.